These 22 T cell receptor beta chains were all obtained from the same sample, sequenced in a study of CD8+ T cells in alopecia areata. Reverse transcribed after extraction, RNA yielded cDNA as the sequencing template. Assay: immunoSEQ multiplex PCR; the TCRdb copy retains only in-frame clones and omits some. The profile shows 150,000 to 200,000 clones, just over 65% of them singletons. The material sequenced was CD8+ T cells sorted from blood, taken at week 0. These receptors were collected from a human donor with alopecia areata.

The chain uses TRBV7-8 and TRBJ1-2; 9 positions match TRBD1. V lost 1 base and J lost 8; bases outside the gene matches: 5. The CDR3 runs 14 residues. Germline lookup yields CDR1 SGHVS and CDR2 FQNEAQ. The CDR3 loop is CASSLDTGGGGYTF. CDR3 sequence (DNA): TGTGCCAGCAGCTTAGATACAGGGGGCGGGGGCTACACCTTC.

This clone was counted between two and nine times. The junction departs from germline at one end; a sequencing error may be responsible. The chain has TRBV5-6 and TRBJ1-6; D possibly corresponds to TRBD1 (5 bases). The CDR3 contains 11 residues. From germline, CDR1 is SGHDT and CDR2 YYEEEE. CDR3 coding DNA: TGCCGCGGGGGACATAATTCACCCCTCCACTTT. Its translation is CRGGHNSPLHF.

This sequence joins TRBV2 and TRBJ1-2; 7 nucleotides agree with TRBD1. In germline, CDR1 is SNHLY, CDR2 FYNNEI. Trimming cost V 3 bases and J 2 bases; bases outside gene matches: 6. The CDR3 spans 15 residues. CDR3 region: CASSDMTGPNYGYTF. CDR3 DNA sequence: TGTGCCAGCAGTGATATGACAGGGCCCAACTATGGCTACACCTTC. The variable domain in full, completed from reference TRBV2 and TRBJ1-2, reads EPEVTQTPSHQVTQMGQEVILRCVPISNHLYFYWYRQILGQKVEFLVSFYNNEISEKSEIFDDQFSVERPDGSNFTLKIRSTKLEDSAMYFCASSDMTGPNYGYTFGSGTRLTVV.

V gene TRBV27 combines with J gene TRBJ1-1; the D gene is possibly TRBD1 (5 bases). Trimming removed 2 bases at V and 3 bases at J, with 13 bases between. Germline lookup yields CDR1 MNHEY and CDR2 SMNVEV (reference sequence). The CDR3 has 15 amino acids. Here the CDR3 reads CASSLTGTFYTEAFF. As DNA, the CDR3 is TGTGCCAGCAGTTTAACCGGGACCTTTTACACTGAAGCTTTCTTT.

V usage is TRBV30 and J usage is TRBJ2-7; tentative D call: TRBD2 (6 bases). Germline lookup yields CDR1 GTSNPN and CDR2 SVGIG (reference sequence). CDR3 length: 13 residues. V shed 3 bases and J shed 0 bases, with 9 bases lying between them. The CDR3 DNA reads TGTGCCTGGAGGGAGGGGAGCTCCTACGAGCAGTACTTC. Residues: CAWREGSSYEQYF.

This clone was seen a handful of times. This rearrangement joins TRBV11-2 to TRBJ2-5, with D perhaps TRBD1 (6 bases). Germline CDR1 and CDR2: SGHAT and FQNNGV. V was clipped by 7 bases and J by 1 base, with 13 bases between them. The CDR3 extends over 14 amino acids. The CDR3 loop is CASNSGVSQETQYF. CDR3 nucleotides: TGTGCCAGCAACTCAGGGGTTAGCCAAGAGACCCAGTACTTC.

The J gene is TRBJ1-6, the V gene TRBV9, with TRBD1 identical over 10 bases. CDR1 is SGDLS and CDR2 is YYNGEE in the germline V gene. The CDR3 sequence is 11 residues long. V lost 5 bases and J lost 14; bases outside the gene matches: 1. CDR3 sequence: CASRGTGALHF. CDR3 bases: TGTGCCAGCAGGGGGACAGGGGCCCTCCACTTT. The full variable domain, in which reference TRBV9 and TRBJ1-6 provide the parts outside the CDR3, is DSGVTQTPKHLITATGQRVTLRCSPRSGDLSVYWYQQSLDQGLQFLIQYYNGEERAKGNILERFSAQQFPDLHSELNLSSLELGDSALYFCASRGTGALHFGNGTRLTVT.

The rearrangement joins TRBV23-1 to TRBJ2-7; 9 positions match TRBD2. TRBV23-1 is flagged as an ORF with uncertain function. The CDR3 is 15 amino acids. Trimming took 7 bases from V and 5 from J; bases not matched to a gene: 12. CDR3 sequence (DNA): TGCGCCAGCATAGCGGGGGCATCAGTTACGAACGAGCAGTACTTC. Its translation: CASIAGASVTNEQYF.

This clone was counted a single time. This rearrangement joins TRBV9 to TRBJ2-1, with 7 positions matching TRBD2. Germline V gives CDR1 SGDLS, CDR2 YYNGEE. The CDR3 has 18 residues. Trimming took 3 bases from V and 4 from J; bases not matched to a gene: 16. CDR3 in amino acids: CASSDPPFGAGEYNEQFF. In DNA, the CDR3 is TGTGCCAGCAGCGACCCCCCCTTTGGTGCGGGGGAATACAATGAGCAGTTCTTC.

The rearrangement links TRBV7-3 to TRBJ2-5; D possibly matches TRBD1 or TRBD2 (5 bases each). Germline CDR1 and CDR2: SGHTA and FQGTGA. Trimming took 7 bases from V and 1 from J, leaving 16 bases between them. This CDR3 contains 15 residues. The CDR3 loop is CASNLGVGTQETQYF. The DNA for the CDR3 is TGTGCCAGCAACTTGGGGGTGGGCACCCAAGAGACCCAGTACTTC.

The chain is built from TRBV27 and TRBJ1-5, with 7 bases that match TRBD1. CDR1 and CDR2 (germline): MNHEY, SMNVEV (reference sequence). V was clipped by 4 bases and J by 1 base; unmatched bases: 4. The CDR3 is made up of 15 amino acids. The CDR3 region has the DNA TGTGCCAGCAGTTCCTCGACAGGGAGCAATCAGCCCCAGCATTTT. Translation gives CASSSSTGSNQPQHF.

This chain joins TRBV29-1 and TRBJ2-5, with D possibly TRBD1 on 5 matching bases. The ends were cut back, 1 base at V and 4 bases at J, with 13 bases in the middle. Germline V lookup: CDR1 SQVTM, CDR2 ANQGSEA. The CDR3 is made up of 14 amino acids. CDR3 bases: TGCAGCGTTGAAGTCACAGACAGTGGAGAGACCCAGTACTTC. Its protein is CSVEVTDSGETQYF.

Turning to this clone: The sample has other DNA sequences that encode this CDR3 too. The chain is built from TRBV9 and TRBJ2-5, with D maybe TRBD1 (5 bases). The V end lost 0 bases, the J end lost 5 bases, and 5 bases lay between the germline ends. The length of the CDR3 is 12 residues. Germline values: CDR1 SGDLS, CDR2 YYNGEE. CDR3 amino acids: CASSVAGETQYF. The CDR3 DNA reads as TGTGCCAGCAGCGTAGCAGGGGAGACCCAGTACTTC.

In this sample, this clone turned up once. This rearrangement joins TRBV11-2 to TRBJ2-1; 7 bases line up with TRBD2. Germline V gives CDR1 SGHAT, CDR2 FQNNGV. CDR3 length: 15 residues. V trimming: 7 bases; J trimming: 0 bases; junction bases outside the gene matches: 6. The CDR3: CASTGTTSSYNEQFF. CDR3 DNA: TGTGCCAGCACCGGGACTACGAGCTCCTACAATGAGCAGTTCTTC.

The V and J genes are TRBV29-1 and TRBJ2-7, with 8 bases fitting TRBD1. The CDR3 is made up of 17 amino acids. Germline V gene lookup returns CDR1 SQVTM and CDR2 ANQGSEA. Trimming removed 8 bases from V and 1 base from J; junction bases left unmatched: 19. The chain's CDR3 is CSTRIRSRDRRSYEQYF. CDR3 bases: TGCAGCACCCGAATTCGATCGCGGGACAGGCGATCCTACGAGCAGTACTTC.

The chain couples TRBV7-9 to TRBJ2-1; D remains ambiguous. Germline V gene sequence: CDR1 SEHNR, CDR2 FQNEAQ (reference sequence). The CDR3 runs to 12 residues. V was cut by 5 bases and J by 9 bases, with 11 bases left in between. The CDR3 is CASSGHSGEQFF. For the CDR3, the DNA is TGTGCCAGCAGCGGGCACTCGGGTGAGCAGTTCTTC.

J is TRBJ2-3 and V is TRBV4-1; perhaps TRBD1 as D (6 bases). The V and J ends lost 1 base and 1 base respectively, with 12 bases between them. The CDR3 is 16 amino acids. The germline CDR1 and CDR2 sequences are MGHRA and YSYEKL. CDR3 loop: CASSQGTVVRTDTQYF. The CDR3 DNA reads TGCGCCAGCAGCCAAGGGACAGTTGTCCGCACAGATACGCAGTATTTT.

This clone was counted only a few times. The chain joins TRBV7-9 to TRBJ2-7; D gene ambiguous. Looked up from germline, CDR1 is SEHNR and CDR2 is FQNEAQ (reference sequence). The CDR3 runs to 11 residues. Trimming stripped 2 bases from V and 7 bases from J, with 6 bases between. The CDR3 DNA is TGTGCCAGCAGCTTACTTGAGGAGCAGTACTTC. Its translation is CASSLLEEQYF.

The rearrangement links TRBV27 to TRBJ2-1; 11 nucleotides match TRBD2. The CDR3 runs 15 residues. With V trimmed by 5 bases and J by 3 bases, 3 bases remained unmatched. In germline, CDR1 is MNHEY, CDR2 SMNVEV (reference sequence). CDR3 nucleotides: TGTGCCAGCAGTCCGACTAGCGGGGACTACAATGAGCAGTTCTTC. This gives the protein CASSPTSGDYNEQFF.

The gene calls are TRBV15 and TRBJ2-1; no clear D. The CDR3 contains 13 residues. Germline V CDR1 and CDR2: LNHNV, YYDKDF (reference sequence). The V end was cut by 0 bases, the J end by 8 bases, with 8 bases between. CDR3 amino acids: CATSRDPSDEQFF. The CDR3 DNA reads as TGTGCCACCAGCAGAGATCCGTCAGATGAGCAGTTCTTC.

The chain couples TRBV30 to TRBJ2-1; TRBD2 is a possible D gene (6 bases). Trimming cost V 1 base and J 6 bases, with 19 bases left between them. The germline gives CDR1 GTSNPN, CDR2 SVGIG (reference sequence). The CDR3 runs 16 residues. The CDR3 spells CAWSDGGFGHFNEQFF. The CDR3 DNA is TGTGCCTGGAGTGACGGGGGTTTCGGCCATTTCAATGAGCAGTTCTTC.

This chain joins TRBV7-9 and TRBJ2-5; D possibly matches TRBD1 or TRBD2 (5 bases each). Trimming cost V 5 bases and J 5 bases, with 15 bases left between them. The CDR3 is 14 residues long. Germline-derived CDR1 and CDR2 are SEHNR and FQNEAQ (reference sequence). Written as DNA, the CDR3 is TGTGCCAGCAGCCCCCCTGGGACGACGGAGACCCAGTACTTC. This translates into CASSPPGTTETQYF.